The clone carrying this T cell receptor (beta chain) was observed a few times. What it binds is not known. This entry is derived from a study of blood T cells in healthy people across ages. The wider study: Per two T cells, template switching captured roughly one barcoded beta molecule.

V lost 7 bases, J lost 7 bases, and 9 bases stayed unmatched. CDR3 size: 13 residues. From germline, CDR1 is MNHEY and CDR2 SVGAGI. Then a second PCR, running roughly 7 to 12 cycles, was carried out with a sample-barcoded 5' primer and a J-beta primer mix. Through a template-switch adaptor with 12 random nucleotides, each cDNA molecule received a tag. Via MiXCR, TCRdb re-called the 5' RACE reads, giving one row per CDR3 protein. The table includes about 700,000 distinct CDR3 sequences, about 30% detected once. General study results and limits: Estimated diversity, derived from one million T cells, was regarded as an underestimate. Unsorted PBMCs ruled out conclusive naive versus antigen-experienced comparison.

The source of this sequence is a woman of 80 years or more in good health. The J gene is TRBJ1-1, the V gene TRBV6-5; 7 bases are shared with TRBD1. Source material: blood. CDR3 amino acids: CASINTGAREAFF. CDR3 DNA sequence: TGTGCCAGCATCAACACAGGGGCCCGTGAAGCTTTCTTT.